Shown below are 17 T cell receptor beta chains from a single sample sequenced in a study of Ad26.COV2.S vaccination and SARS-CoV-2 variants. Sequencing was performed with immunoSEQ multiplex PCR; in TCRdb, only in-frame clones are kept and a portion is missing. The sample includes a few hundred thousand clones, about 92% of them seen just once. This sample's treatment: approximately 18 received Ad26.COV2.S at low or high dose, single or two shots; several received placebo; per-sample allocation not given. Samples came from day 63 after the first vaccine or placebo injection. Here the sequenced sample was peripheral blood, taken in a trial of Ad26.COV2.S vaccine versus placebo. These receptors were collected from a person aged 18 to 65 who received the Ad26.COV2.S COVID-19 vaccine or a placebo.

This chain joins TRBV4-2 and TRBJ1-6, with D tentatively TRBD1 (6 bases). Germline CDR1 LGHNA, CDR2 YNFKEQ. Trimming left V 3 bases short and J 6 bases short, with 12 bases between. The CDR3 sequence is 15 residues long. The CDR3 region is CASSQSKQGNSPLHF. The CDR3 bases are TGTGCCAGCAGCCAGTCCAAACAGGGTAATTCACCCCTCCACTTT.

This chain links TRBV2 with TRBJ2-6; TRBD2 aligns across 9 bases. There are 22 residues in the CDR3. Germline loops: CDR1 SNHLY, CDR2 FYNNEI. The trim removed 3 bases at V and 0 bases at J, leaving 18 bases unmatched. CDR3 protein: CASSDRRVAGVPTPSGANVLTF. DNA of the CDR3: TGTGCCAGCAGTGATAGGAGGGTAGCGGGAGTCCCCACCCCCTCTGGGGCCAACGTCCTGACTTTC.

This sequence joins TRBV5-1 and TRBJ2-7, with 9 bases fitting TRBD2. Trimming at V came to 6 bases and at J to 4 bases, leaving 5 bases not matched to a gene. This CDR3 is 13 amino acids long. Germline lookup yields CDR1 SGHRS and CDR2 YFSETQ. The CDR3 coding sequence is TGCGCCAGCACCCCTAGCGGGGTTTACGAGCAGTACTTC. It codes for CASTPSGVYEQYF.

This clone appeared a single time. The V gene is TRBV27, the J gene TRBJ1-5, with TRBD1 as a possible D gene (5 bases). The CDR3 runs to 16 residues. V lost 0 bases to trimming and J lost 4 bases, with 13 bases between them. The germline V gene has CDR1 MNHEY and CDR2 SMNVEV (reference sequence). CDR3: CASSLSPDSLNQPQHF. The CDR3, as DNA: TGTGCCAGCAGTTTATCCCCCGACAGCCTTAATCAGCCCCAGCATTTT.

The chain couples TRBV28 to TRBJ2-3; possible D gene TRBD1, 6 bases. The germline V and J ends were trimmed by 3 bases and 3 bases, with 13 bases remaining between them. This CDR3 spans 15 amino acids. The germline V gene encodes CDR1 MDHEN and CDR2 SYDVKM. Here the CDR3 reads CASSFLQGKTDTQYF. CDR3 DNA: TGTGCCAGCAGTTTTTTACAGGGAAAAACAGATACGCAGTATTTT.

V is TRBV7-2 and J is TRBJ2-2; the match to TRBD1 covers 7 bases. The CDR3 is made up of 16 amino acids. Germline V lookup: CDR1 SGHTA, CDR2 FQGNSA. The J segment lost 1 base and the V segment lost 4 bases, leaving 6 bases of the junction unmatched. The CDR3 DNA follows: TGTGCCAGCAGCTCCTTATGGACAGGGAACACCGGGGAGCTGTTTTTT. Translation gives CASSSLWTGNTGELFF.

This chain links TRBV2 with TRBJ2-7; no clear D gene. CDR3 size: 14 residues. In germline, CDR1 is SNHLY, CDR2 FYNNEI. The V gene lost 4 bases and the J gene lost 3 bases, with 13 bases spanning the gap. CDR3 protein: CASSGPESHYEQYF. The CDR3, as DNA: TGTGCCAGCAGTGGTCCCGAATCCCACTACGAGCAGTACTTC.

J is TRBJ2-7 and V is TRBV11-2; maybe TRBD2 (5 bases). Trimming left V 3 bases short and J 3 bases short, with 15 bases between. CDR3 size: 15 residues. The germline V gene has CDR1 SGHAT and CDR2 FQNNGV. CDR3 in amino acids: CASSLEGGQVYEQYF. CDR3 nucleotides: TGTGCCAGCAGCTTGGAAGGAGGCCAGGTCTACGAGCAGTACTTC. Filled out from reference TRBV11-2 and TRBJ2-7, the complete variable domain reads EAGVAQSPRYKIIEKRQSVAFWCNPISGHATLYWYQQILGQGPKLLIQFQNNGVVDDSQLPKDRFSAERLKGVDSTLKIQPAKLEDSAVYLCASSLEGGQVYEQYFGPGTRLTVT.

This clone is a singleton in its sample. V usage is TRBV3-1 (or the pseudogene TRBV3-2) and J usage is TRBJ2-5; 10 nucleotides line up with TRBD2. CDR3 length: 16 amino acids. The germline CDR1 and CDR2 sequences are LGHDT and YNNKEL (reference sequence). The trim removed 1 base at V and 9 bases at J, leaving 11 bases unmatched. The CDR3 loop reads CASSQGPSSGGWSQYF. The CDR3 DNA reads as TGTGCCAGCAGCCAAGGACCCTCTAGCGGGGGATGGTCCCAGTACTTC.

This sequence joins TRBV11-2 and TRBJ1-1, with D unresolved. Trimming cost V 1 base and J 4 bases, with 10 bases left between them. CDR1 is SGHAT, CDR2 FQNNGV, per germline. CDR3 size: 14 residues. DNA of the CDR3: TGTGCCAGCAGCTTAGGGTCTTTCCTCACTGAAGCTTTCTTT. Encoded protein: CASSLGSFLTEAFF.

This clone was seen just once. The chain has TRBV9 and TRBJ2-3, with 10 bases fitting TRBD2. CDR3 size: 18 residues. Per the germline V gene, CDR1 is SGDLS and CDR2 is YYNGEE. The J segment lost 2 bases and the V segment lost 0 bases, leaving 9 bases of the junction unmatched. Here the CDR3 DNA reads TGTGCCAGCAGCGTAGCTCTCCCTAGCGGGGGCTTCACAGATACGCAGTATTTT. Its protein is CASSVALPSGGFTDTQYF.

The chain has TRBV18 and TRBJ2-2; D is ambiguous. The CDR3 sequence is 16 residues long. The germline V and J ends were trimmed by 2 bases and 2 bases, with 12 bases remaining between them. Germline V gives CDR1 KGHSH, CDR2 LQKENI. CDR3 nucleotides: TGTGCCAGCTCACCAGTGACTCCCAAAAACACCGGGGAGCTGTTTTTT. Protein product: CASSPVTPKNTGELFF. Supplemented by reference TRBV18 and TRBJ2-2, the full variable domain reads NAGVMQNPRHLVRRRGQEARLRCSPMKGHSHVYWYRQLPEEGLKFMVYLQKENIIDESGMPKERFSAEFPKEGPSILRIQQVVRGDSAAYFCASSPVTPKNTGELFFGEGSRLTVL.

V gene TRBV7-9 combines with J gene TRBJ1-4; D uncertain. Per germline, CDR1 SEHNR and CDR2 FQNEAQ (reference sequence). Trimming stripped 0 bases from V and 6 bases from J, with 11 bases between. CDR3 length equals 15 residues. Here the CDR3 DNA reads TGTGCCAGCAGCTTAGCGGCAGGATTTGATGAAAAACTGTTTTTT. This gives the protein CASSLAAGFDEKLFF.

This rearrangement joins TRBV11-2 to TRBJ2-1; TRBD2 agrees at 14 bases. Germline V gene lookup returns CDR1 SGHAT and CDR2 FQNNGV. This CDR3 is built from 17 residues. V dropped 5 bases and J dropped 9; count of bases not matched to a gene: 12. The CDR3 region is CASSPPGLAGARGEQFF. CDR3 coding DNA: TGTGCCAGCAGCCCGCCGGGACTAGCGGGAGCACGCGGTGAGCAGTTCTTC.

This clone was picked up one time. This chain links TRBV5-6 with TRBJ1-1; the D is unclear. Germline CDR1 reads SGHDT; CDR2 reads YYEEEE. This CDR3 spans 12 amino acids. V was shortened by 2 bases and J by 11 bases, with 13 bases between the two germline ends. The CDR3 protein is CASSLRFVGAFF. CDR3 sequence (DNA): TGTGCCAGCAGCTTACGATTTGTCGGGGCTTTCTTT.

This clone occurred a few times. The chain has TRBV6-2 or TRBV6-3 and TRBJ2-1; D unresolved. The CDR3 runs to 11 residues. With 2 bases removed from V and 12 bases from J, the gap between germline ends came to 8 bases. In germline, CDR1 is MNHEY, CDR2 SVGEGT. CDR3 protein: CASSYKARQFF. DNA of the CDR3: TGTGCCAGCAGTTACAAGGCGCGGCAGTTCTTC.

CDR3 sequence (DNA): TGTGCCAGCAGACCTAGACTAGTGGGCAACACCGGGGAGCTGTTTTTT. This translates into CASRPRLVGNTGELFF. The V call is TRBV11-2, the J call TRBJ2-2; the D gene is possibly TRBD2 (6 bases). The length of the CDR3 is 16 residues. Trimming stripped 6 bases from V and 2 bases from J, with 16 bases between. Germline V gives CDR1 SGHAT, CDR2 FQNNGV.